This T cell receptor (beta chain) was sequenced during a study of regulatory T cells in long-lasting Graves disease (dated by TCRdb to the early 2020s). Background for the entire study: Persistent Graves' disease was defined as antithyroid drug treatment for over 5 years with persistently positive TSH receptor autoantibodies. The study took place in China and was registered as a clinical trial. This study used TCR sequencing and RNA sequencing of peripheral blood to compare persistent Graves' disease patients against newly diagnosed Graves' disease patients. A total of approximately 35 samples were covered by TCR sequencing, comprising approximately 13 persistent and 20 or so newly diagnosed Graves' disease patients. In the clinical cohort, patients with persistent Graves' disease had used antithyroid drugs for an average of around 10 years. Study-level results and caveats: Sequencing and analysis were limited to the TCR beta chain. The study examined only peripheral blood because the primary lesion, thyroid tissue, could not be accessed. A larger number of public clonotypes was shared among persistent patients (fewer than 3,000) than among newly diagnosed patients (roughly 970). The authors noted that the small sample size was a limitation that may lower accuracy. TRBV28, TRBJ1-2 and TRBJ2-5 were preferentially used in persistent disease, while TRBV20-1 and TRBJ2-1 were favored in newly diagnosed disease. Compared with newly diagnosed patients, patients with persistent Graves' disease had lower TCR Shannon entropy and fewer highly expanded clones, which suggests clonal expansion.

Via the germline V gene, CDR1 is MNHNS and CDR2 SASEGT. V loses 6 bases of germline sequence and J loses 9 bases, and the interval between the two ends is 17 bases. Taken from cysteine to phenylalanine, the CDR3 has 13 residues. Just CDR3 DNA is preserved here, 39 bases in frame from base 1. This clonotype was detected ten times or more. No cognate antigen has been identified for it. Per-nucleotide qualities are absent, and no much larger clonotype sits a single base away. The sample's time point label is to be understood as: persistent/refractory GD, antithyroid drugs over 5 years with positive TRAb. For both TCR sequencing and RNA sequencing, RNA was extracted from PBMCs using TRIzol. The diagnosis of Graves' disease was made according to American Thyroid Association guidelines. Recruitment of patients was carried out at an endocrinology department in Xi'an, China. From each patient, approximately 9.9 milliliters of peripheral blood was collected into an EDTA anticoagulant tube. Ficoll Paque Plus density gradient separation was used to isolate PBMCs, and no further T cell sorting was performed. An Agilent 2100 Bioanalyzer and agarose gel were used to check RNA quality, while a NanoDrop 2000 measured RNA concentration.

Library construction relied on multiplex PCR. The instrument given in TCRdb is Illumina HiSeq 4000. iRepertoire HTBI primers and Arm-PCR amplification of CDR3 regions were used to construct TCR beta libraries. Before sequencing, the PCR products went through gel purification. In the paper's pipeline: A total of 62 TRBV and some 13 TRBJ segments were identified across samples and were used for gene usage analysis of CDR3 amino acid clonotypes. COPE and FqMerger were used to merge filtered high-quality paired reads into contigs. BLAST was used to align contigs to IMGT TRBV, TRBD and TRBJ reference genes, and CDR3 was defined according to IMGT. Any clonotype with a frequency above 0.1% was counted as a highly expanded clone. Repertoire diversity was measured by Shannon entropy, and V-J evenness by the Gini coefficient. Clonotypes shared by more than one individual were considered public. TCRdb's own reprocessing of the public reads used fastp at Q25 and MiXCR and kept productive beta chains. Rows are unified per CDR3 protein, each entry keeping the most common DNA and genes. The V and J calls, along with clone size, are taken from TCRdb and not from the paper's own processing. Recorded for this sample are around 400,000 distinct CDR3 sequences; about a quarter of them occurred a single time. The top ten hold roughly 26% of the sample.

The chain is encoded by TRBV6-1 joined to TRBJ1-1, and perhaps TRBD1 as D gene, on 5 matching bases. The source is a female donor with Graves disease. Sequencing used peripheral blood mononuclear cells (PBMCs), obtained when the disease was refractory, from a patient treated with antithyroid drugs. In nucleotide form, the sequence is TGTGCCAGCAGCCCCGCGGGACGTCTAAAAGCTTTCTTT. This is translated as CASSPAGRLKAFF.